The count of the clone carrying this T cell receptor beta chain is one. Antigen: not known. PCR involved 60 Vbeta and 13 Jbeta primers. Sequenced by immunoSEQ multiplex PCR; TCRdb stores in-frame clones only, minus some. The sample has 160,000 or so clones, more than 75% seen once. These data come from a study of cytomegalovirus exposure and HLA in healthy donors. Germline loops: CDR1 SGHVS, CDR2 FQNEAQ. The V segment lost 5 bases and the J segment 6 bases; nucleotides outside the gene matches: 4. The CDR3 length is 12 residues. Overall study results and limits: Reportedly, diagnosis of cytomegalovirus status by the classifier showed high specificity and sensitivity. With later analysis, a missense DCLRE1C variant became linked to TCR beta V- and J-gene trimming. Earlier analysis yielded a pattern in which most TCR beta V segments were productive about 87% or about 30% of the time. Presence/absence analyses rested on an assumption that sequencing depth was roughly uniform across donors.

The source of this sequence is a male donor in good health and CMV-seronegative. Sequences were obtained from PBMCs. The chain carries TRBV7-8 and TRBJ2-7; 7 bases are shared with TRBD1. The CDR3 nucleotides read TGTGCCAGCAGCAGGGACAGCTCCGAGCAGTACTTC. This codes for CASSRDSSEQYF.